The 9 T cell receptor beta chains reported below all come from one sample, sequenced in a study of T cell responses to AZD1222 COVID-19 vaccine. Generated by immunoSEQ multiplex PCR, the TCRdb table keeps only in-frame clones and is missing some. Of some 99,000 clones in the sample, about 88% were seen once. The sample consisted of peripheral blood, taken 28 days after the second AZD1222 dose. The receptors come from an adult who received the AZD1222 COVID-19 vaccine.

The chain joins TRBV7-3 to TRBJ1-1, with D perhaps matching TRBD1 (5 bases). V dropped 2 bases and J dropped 7 bases, with 11 bases sitting between them. Germline-derived CDR1 and CDR2 are SGHTA and FQGTGA. The CDR3 is 13 amino acids. The CDR3 protein is CASSLQGVDEAFF. The DNA for the CDR3 is TGTGCCAGCAGCTTACAGGGAGTAGATGAAGCTTTCTTT. Full variable domain (outside the CDR3, taken from reference TRBV7-3 and TRBJ1-1): GAGVSQTPSNKVTEKGKYVELRCDPISGHTALYWYRQSLGQGPEFLIYFQGTGAADDSGLPNDRFFAVRPEGSVSTLKIQRTERGDSAVYLCASSLQGVDEAFFGQGTRLTVV.

The rearrangement uses TRBV10-3 and TRBJ2-5; maybe TRBD2 (7 bases). This CDR3 region has 15 residues. Looked up from germline, CDR1 is ENHRY and CDR2 is SYGVKD. V was clipped by 4 bases and J by 3 bases, with 15 bases between them. CDR3 amino acids: CAISVWGGAEETQYF. CDR3 nucleotides: TGTGCCATCAGTGTATGGGGGGGGGCCGAAGAGACCCAGTACTTC.

This rearrangement joins TRBV11-3 to TRBJ2-3, with 8 bases aligning to TRBD1. The germline gives CDR1 SGHNT, CDR2 YENEEA. V trimming: 5 bases; J trimming: 3 bases; junction bases outside the gene matches: 7. The CDR3 spans 15 residues. In DNA form, the CDR3 reads TGTGCCAGCAGCCTCCGACAGGGGCTTACAGATACGCAGTATTTT. This gives the protein CASSLRQGLTDTQYF. Combining the CDR3 with reference TRBV11-3 and TRBJ2-3 gives the whole variable domain EAGVVQSPRYKIIEKKQPVAFWCNPISGHNTLYWYLQNLGQGPELLIRYENEEAVDDSQLPKDRFSAERLKGVDSTLKIQPAELGDSAVYLCASSLRQGLTDTQYFGPGTRLTVL.

This clone appeared a few times. The rearrangement links TRBV18 to TRBJ1-3; TRBD1 matches at 8 bases. V was clipped by 1 base and J by 5 bases; unmatched bases: 10. Germline V gives CDR1 KGHSH, CDR2 LQKENI. The CDR3 has 17 residues. CDR3 sequence: CASSPQDQGARRNTIYF. The CDR3 DNA is TGTGCCAGCTCACCACAGGACCAGGGGGCTAGAAGAAACACCATATATTTT.

The chain combines TRBV5-4 with TRBJ2-5; the D is unclear. The CDR3 contains 14 residues. Between the trimmed V and J ends, which lost 2 bases and 4 bases, there was a span of 12 bases. CDR1 SGHNT and CDR2 YYREEE come from the germline V gene (reference sequence). This CDR3 reads CASSFANPPETQYF. The CDR3, as DNA: TGTGCCAGCAGCTTTGCCAACCCCCCAGAGACCCAGTACTTC. Drawing the rest from reference TRBV5-4 and TRBJ2-5, the complete variable domain is ETGVTQSPTHLIKTRGQQVTLRCSSQSGHNTVSWYQQALGQGPQFIFQYYREEENGRGNFPPRFSGLQFPNYSSELNVNALELDDSALYLCASSFANPPETQYFGPGTRLLVL.

About this clone itself: The junction differs from germline at one of its ends, possibly a read error. The chain uses TRBV5-4 and TRBJ2-7; 12 bases are a match to TRBD2. Germline CDR1 and CDR2: SGHNT and YYREEE (reference sequence). The CDR3 is made up of 12 amino acids. The CDR3 DNA sequence: TGTGCCAGCAGCCGGACTAGCGGGGCCCCAAACTTC. Translation gives CASSRTSGAPNF.

This sequence joins TRBV12-3 or TRBV12-4 and TRBJ2-1; D gene uncertain. This CDR3 has 11 residues. V shed 2 bases and J shed 5 bases, with 1 base lying between them. The CDR3 loop reads CASSLNNEQFF. The CDR3 DNA is TGTGCCAGCAGTTTAAACAATGAGCAGTTCTTC.

The chain carries TRBV30 and TRBJ1-6; 9 bases agree with TRBD1. The CDR3 is made up of 14 amino acids. Germline V gives CDR1 GTSNPN, CDR2 SVGIG (reference sequence). Trimming removed 4 bases from V and 8 bases from J; junction bases left unmatched: 6. CDR3 loop: CAWNPGQGYSPLHF. In DNA, the CDR3 is TGTGCCTGGAACCCGGGACAGGGTTATTCACCCCTCCACTTT. Filled out from reference TRBV30 and TRBJ1-6, the complete variable domain reads SQTIHQWPATLVQPVGSPLSLECTVEGTSNPNLYWYRQAAGRGLQLLFYSVGIGQISSEVPQNLSASRPQDRQFILSSKKLLLSDSGFYLCAWNPGQGYSPLHFGNGTRLTVT.

The J gene is TRBJ2-7, the V gene TRBV18; TRBD2 agrees at 8 bases. Germline V gene sequence: CDR1 KGHSH, CDR2 LQKENI. CDR3 size: 15 residues. V was pared by 5 bases and J by 7 bases, with 13 bases of the junction left unmatched. Here the CDR3 DNA reads TGTGCCAGCTCATCTACTAGCGGCCGGGGTTGGGAGCAGTACTTC. As protein: CASSSTSGRGWEQYF.